Shown below are 9 T cell receptor beta chains from a single sample sequenced in a study of T cell responses to AZD1222 COVID-19 vaccine. Method: immunoSEQ multiplex PCR; TCRdb's copy keeps in-frame clones and lacks some. The top ten hold 15% to 20% of the sample, which has 100,000 or so clones, 80% to 85% seen once. The sample consisted of peripheral blood, taken on day 0 of AZD1222 vaccination. All receptors derive from an adult in good health.

This clone was seen just once. V usage is TRBV6-5 and J usage is TRBJ1-5; D is possibly TRBD1 (5 bases). In germline, CDR1 is MNHEY, CDR2 SVGAGI. This CDR3 is 14 amino acids long. Between the trimmed V and J ends, which lost 5 bases and 4 bases, there was a span of 12 bases. The CDR3 spells CASSPRDGNQPQHF. For the CDR3, the DNA is TGTGCCAGCAGTCCCCGGGACGGGAATCAGCCCCAGCATTTT.

This clone has only one observation. The chain joins TRBV24-1 to TRBJ1-1; perhaps TRBD1 as D (5 bases). Germline lookup yields CDR1 KGHDR and CDR2 SFDVKD. Trimming stripped 8 bases from V and 1 base from J, with 10 bases between. The CDR3 length is 13 residues. The CDR3 DNA follows: TGTGCCACCATGTCCACAGGGAACACTGAAGCTTTCTTT. Residues: CATMSTGNTEAFF.

The chain has TRBV4-3 and TRBJ1-1; TRBD1 is a possible D gene (5 bases). Trimming took 0 bases from V and 0 from J, leaving 8 bases between them. CDR1 is LGHNA and CDR2 is YSLEER in the germline V gene. This CDR3 contains 15 residues. In DNA form, the CDR3 reads TGCGCCAGCAGCCAAGATCCAGGGTTGAACACTGAAGCTTTCTTT. This sequence encodes CASSQDPGLNTEAFF.

The rearrangement joins TRBV29-1 to TRBJ2-1, with D perhaps given as TRBD1 or TRBD2 (5 bases each). V was cut by 4 bases and J by 8 bases, with 12 bases left in between. Germline CDR1 SQVTM, CDR2 ANQGSEA. The CDR3 is made up of 12 amino acids. CDR3 DNA sequence: TGCAGCGTTGGGGACGGACACTATGAGCAGTTCTTC. Its protein product is CSVGDGHYEQFF.

The chain has TRBV28 and TRBJ2-7; D is undetermined. The V end lost 5 bases, the J end lost 2 bases, and 10 bases lay between the germline ends. The CDR3 sequence is 13 residues long. Germline V CDR1 and CDR2: MDHEN, SYDVKM. The CDR3 sequence: CASSTGPTYEQYF. In DNA form, the CDR3 reads TGTGCCAGCAGTACCGGACCAACCTACGAGCAGTACTTC.

This clone occurred a few times. The chain has TRBV28 and TRBJ2-2; 8 bases line up with TRBD2. J gave up 4 bases and V 6 bases, and 7 bases lay outside the gene matches. The CDR3 loop spans 15 amino acids. Germline V gene lookup returns CDR1 MDHEN and CDR2 SYDVKM. The CDR3 nucleotides are TGTGCCAGCAGCCCTGGACTAGCCCGCACCGGGGAGCTGTTTTTT. Amino acid sequence: CASSPGLARTGELFF.

This clone was counted once. This chain links TRBV28 with TRBJ1-1, with D unclear. The V end was cut by 3 bases, the J end by 0 bases, with 8 bases between. Germline CDR1 MDHEN, CDR2 SYDVKM. The length of the CDR3 is 14 residues. In nucleotides, the CDR3 is TGTGCCAGCAGTTTCGTGACTATGAACACTGAAGCTTTCTTT. It specifies CASSFVTMNTEAFF. Drawing the rest from reference TRBV28 and TRBJ1-1, the complete variable domain is DVKVTQSSRYLVKRTGEKVFLECVQDMDHENMFWYRQDPGLGLRLIYFSYDVKMKEKGDIPEGYSVSREKKERFSLILESASTNQTSMYLCASSFVTMNTEAFFGQGTRLTVV.

The V and J genes are TRBV19 and TRBJ1-2, with 7 bases fitting TRBD1. Germline V lookup: CDR1 LNHDA, CDR2 SQIVND (reference sequence). CDR3 length: 15 amino acids. Trimming cost V 5 bases and J 4 bases; bases outside gene matches: 10. The DNA for the CDR3 is TGTGCCAGTAGTTTCCCCCGGGACAGATTCTATGGCTACACCTTC. Translation gives CASSFPRDRFYGYTF. The full variable domain, its missing parts supplied by reference TRBV19 and TRBJ1-2, is DGGITQSPKYLFRKEGQNVTLSCEQNLNHDAMYWYRQDPGQGLRLIYYSQIVNDFQKGDIAEGYSVSREKKESFPLTVTSAQKNPTAFYLCASSFPRDRFYGYTFGSGTRLTVV.

This sequence joins TRBV19 and TRBJ1-4; D possibly corresponds to TRBD1 (6 bases). CDR1 is LNHDA and CDR2 is SQIVND in the germline V gene (reference sequence). The V end was cut by 4 bases, the J end by 8 bases, with 14 bases between. CDR3 size: 14 residues. Here the CDR3 DNA reads TGTGCCAGTAGTAGTGGGGGCGGAGGCGAAAAACTGTTTTTT. Its translation is CASSSGGGGEKLFF.